This T cell receptor (beta chain) comes out of a study of blood T cells in healthy people across ages. The germline V gene encodes CDR1 SGHRS and CDR2 YFSETQ. There are 14 residues in the CDR3. V shed 2 bases and J shed 1 base, with 9 bases lying between them. It was with a sample-barcoded 5' primer and a J-beta primer mix that a second PCR of roughly 7 to 11 cycles was run. Each cDNA molecule was tagged by a template-switch adaptor that had 12 random nucleotides. TCRdb used MiXCR to reprocess the 5' RACE reads, holding one entry per CDR3 protein. This sample has about a million distinct CDR3 sequences, with around two fifths found just once. This clonotype occurred a few times.

The clonotype originates from a man aged 18 to 35 in good health. The gene calls are TRBV5-1 and TRBJ1-1; no firm D call. Sequencing was done on a sample of blood. CDR3 DNA sequence: TGCGCCAGCAGCTTAGAAACTCGGAACACTGAAGCTTTCTTT. This sequence encodes CASSLETRNTEAFF.